Each of the 14 T cell receptor beta chains below was sequenced from the same sample in a study of tumor and adjacent non-tumor tissue in lung cancer. The template was RNA from unsorted bulk tissue. More than 3 cm separated this lung sample from the edge of the tumor. A modified ARM-PCR protocol with three rounds of nested PCR amplified TCRbeta. TCRdb ran MiXCR on the multiplex PCR reads and lists one entry per CDR3 protein. The data show 60,000 to 85,000 distinct CDR3 sequences, around three quarters seen once. Sequencing was performed on distant non-tumor lung tissue. The receptors shown here come from a man between 60 and 75 years old with non-small cell lung cancer.

To note about this clonotype: A much larger clone differs by one base, so this may be a read error. The gene calls are TRBV6-1 and TRBJ2-7; 7 bases line up with TRBD1. The CDR3 has 16 amino acids. Germline V gene sequence: CDR1 MNHNS, CDR2 SASEGT. The CDR3 here is CAGSDPRRTGSYEQYF. The CDR3 coding sequence is TGTGCCGGCAGTGACCCCAGAAGGACAGGCTCCTACGAGCAGTACTTC.

The chain links TRBV6-6 to TRBJ1-3; tentatively, D is TRBD1 (6 bases). The CDR3 loop spans 14 amino acids. Germline V gene data show CDR1 as MNHNY and CDR2 as SVGAGI (reference sequence). Between the trimmed V and J ends, which lost 9 bases and 0 bases, there was a span of 12 bases. As DNA, the CDR3 is TGTGCCAGAAGACAGGTGGACTCTGGAAACACCATATATTTT. Encoded protein: CARRQVDSGNTIYF.

About this clonotype itself: Germline is not matched at one junction end, which may reflect a read error. The J gene is TRBJ1-2, the V gene TRBV29-1; D gene uncertain. This CDR3 comprises 13 residues. Germline V gene sequence: CDR1 SQVTM, CDR2 ANQGSEA. The CDR3 sequence: CSVQRSRTNGYTF. CDR3 nucleotides: TGCAGCGTACAGCGCTCACGTACTAATGGCTACACTTTC.

This sequence joins TRBV24-1 and TRBJ2-2; D not resolved. V lost 0 bases, J lost 9 bases, and 13 bases lay in between. CDR1 and CDR2 (germline): KGHDR, SFDVKD. This CDR3 is built from 15 residues. CDR3 coding DNA: TGTGCCACCAGTGATTTGATGGGGAAGACCTGGGAGCTGTTTTTT. Its translation: CATSDLMGKTWELFF.

This clonotype was counted once. One junction end does not reproduce the germline sequence, and a read error may be involved. This chain joins TRBV12-3 or TRBV12-4 and TRBJ2-7; D might be TRBD2 (5 bases). This CDR3 has 14 residues. The CDR3 region has the DNA TGTGCCACCAGTTTGCCTGGGAGCTCCTATGAGCAGTACTTC. It codes for CATSLPGSSYEQYF.

A note on this clonotype: A read error may account for a junction end that differs from germline. This chain links TRBV6-5 with TRBJ1-2; TRBD1 is a possible D gene (5 bases). CDR3 size: 15 residues. The germline CDR1 and CDR2 sequences are MNHEY and SVGAGI. The CDR3 region has the DNA TGTGCCAGCAGTCGACAGAGTGGGAATATCTATGGCTACACTTTC. Protein: CASSRQSGNIYGYTF.

Ten or more counts support this clonotype. The J gene is TRBJ2-1, the V gene TRBV14; D is uncertain. Trimming took off 4 bases at V and 5 bases at J, with 12 bases between the two ends. CDR3 length: 14 residues. Looked up from germline, CDR1 is SGHDN and CDR2 is FVKESK. The CDR3 spells CASSRDLSDNEQFF. CDR3 nucleotide sequence: TGTGCCAGCAGCCGAGACTTGTCCGACAATGAGCAGTTCTTC.

As regards this clonotype: Lacking the conserved final phenylalanine or tryptophan, this CDR3 likely reflects a read error. J is TRBJ1-5 and V is TRBV28, with D hard to call. This CDR3 spans 13 amino acids. The V end was cut by 6 bases, the J end by 7 bases, with 13 bases between. The germline CDR1 and CDR2 sequences are MDHEN and SYDVKM. CDR3 sequence (DNA): TGTGCCAGCAGACAAGACCCCGGCCAGCCCCAGCATTCT. This encodes CASRQDPGQPQHS.

At least ten counts were recorded for this clonotype. V is TRBV20-1 and J is TRBJ2-5; 9 bases are shared with TRBD2. V shed 3 bases and J 5 bases; nucleotides not matched to a gene: 7. This CDR3 contains 14 residues. CDR1 DFQATT and CDR2 SNEGSKA come from the germline V gene (reference sequence). This CDR3 is CSASASGVGETQYF. The CDR3 DNA reads TGCAGTGCTAGCGCTAGCGGGGTGGGGGAGACCCAGTACTTC.

About this clonotype: The junction and the germline gene differ at one end; a read error may be behind it. The rearrangement joins TRBV28 to TRBJ1-2; no clear D gene. The CDR3 length is 14 residues. Germline assignment: CDR1 MDHEN and CDR2 SYDVKM. The CDR3 region has the DNA TGCGCCTGCAGTCCACTAGAGACCAAAAATGGCTACACGTTC. Its translation is CACSPLETKNGYTF.

V is TRBV10-2 and J is TRBJ2-2; D is uncertain. Germline assignment: CDR1 WSHSY and CDR2 SAAADI. The V and J ends lost 5 bases and 6 bases respectively, with 16 bases between them. The CDR3 has 15 amino acids. Written as DNA, the CDR3 is TGCGCCAGCAGTCGGATGGAAATATCTTCCGGGGAGCTGTTTTTT. Translated, it gives CASSRMEISSGELFF.

The chain is built from TRBV5-5 and TRBJ1-5, with D perhaps TRBD1 or TRBD2 (7 bases each). The J call is in doubt because the DNA end fits TRBJ2-3 better. Germline CDR1 SGHKS, CDR2 YYEKEE (reference sequence). The CDR3 consists of 16 residues. The CDR3 loop is CASSLVGGDSNRPQYF. The DNA for the CDR3 is TGTGCCAGCAGCTTGGTGGGAGGGGACAGCAATCGGCCCCAGTATTTT.

This clonotype was picked up one time. Its ends do not fully match the called genes, so a read error is possible. This sequence joins TRBV7-2 and TRBJ1-5; no clear D gene. Per germline, CDR1 SGHTA and CDR2 FQGNSA. This CDR3 spans 13 amino acids. The CDR3 nucleotides read TGTGCCAGCAGCCCGACGGTCAGTCAGCCCCAGCAATTT. This gives the protein CASSPTVSQPQQF.

Points on this clonotype: The junction and the germline gene differ at one end; a read error may be behind it. The rearrangement links TRBV29-1 to TRBJ2-7, with 12 bases identical to TRBD2. Germline V gene data show CDR1 as SQVTM and CDR2 as ANQGSEA. The CDR3 runs to 16 residues. The CDR3 DNA is TGCAGCGTTGGGACTAGCGGGAATTTCATCTCCTACGAGCTGTACTTC. This translates into CSVGTSGNFISYELYF.